This record looks at one T cell receptor (beta chain) sequence and its context. V was clipped by 4 bases and J by 4 bases, with 9 bases between them. The CDR3 runs to 13 residues. Germline CDR1 is SGHNT and CDR2 is YYREEE (reference sequence). TCRdb's copy holds only in-frame clones and misses some; the assay was immunoSEQ multiplex PCR. The repertoire holds more than 2 million clones, roughly 94% seen once, with 0.1% to 0.15% in the top ten. The data are from a study of shared clonotypes between healthy human individuals. The specimen sequenced was naive CD4+ T cells sorted from blood. Subset of the sample: CD45RA+ positively selected. The sequence was obtained from a man aged 18-30 years in good health. V and J are TRBV5-4 and TRBJ1-3; D is undetermined. CDR3 amino acids: CASSGSYGNTIYF. CDR3 in DNA: TGTGCCAGCAGCGGGAGTTACGGAAACACCATATATTTT. Supplemented by reference TRBV5-4 and TRBJ1-3, the full variable domain reads ETGVTQSPTHLIKTRGQQVTLRCSSQSGHNTVSWYQQALGQGPQFIFQYYREEENGRGNFPPRFSGLQFPNYSSELNVNALELDDSALYLCASSGSYGNTIYFGEGSWLTVV.